This TCR beta chain was observed in a study of blood T cells in healthy people across ages (dated by TCRdb to 2015 to 2017). Regarding the research as a whole: In model experiments, template switching captured about one uniquely barcoded TCR beta cDNA molecule for every two T cells. The study measured age-related changes in TCR beta repertoire diversity using deep sequencing normalized with unique cDNA molecular identifiers. Four age groups were formed from the donors: young (average about 15 years), middle-aged (approximately 40), aged (about 62) and long-lived (less than 85). To avoid experimental bias, donors of different ages were spread randomly across the sequencing lanes. The study analyzed two additional independent replicas of 1 million unique cDNA reads from the same blood draw for two donors, one aged 18 to 29 and one aged 80 or older. Findings and caveats that apply to the study as a whole: Estimates of total diversity from one million sequenced T cells were regarded as lower bounds and underestimates. A strong correlation was found between observed TCR beta diversity and the percentage of naive T cells measured by flow cytometry. As age increased, observed TCR beta diversity per million T cells dropped in a roughly linear way, and a significant reduction was already evident by age 40. Conclusive comparison of naive and antigen-experienced compartments was prevented by the profiling of bulk unsorted PBMCs. Donor CMV infection status was unknown, potentially confounding age-related changes in expanded clonotypes. Compared with the aged group, the long-lived group had more naive CD4+ T cells, fewer expanded clones and increased TCR diversity, a pattern suggesting age selection.

This clonotype was detected many times. Its cognate antigen has yet to be identified. No much larger clonotype is one base removed from it; base qualities were not supplied. Systemically healthy Caucasian individuals from Russia, 35 to 40 in total and aged roughly 6 to 95 years, were included as donors. About 9.1 milliliters of peripheral blood were collected from each donor into EDTA-treated Vacutainer tubes. Ficoll-Paque density-gradient centrifugation was used to isolate PBMCs, with at least 6.5 million obtained per sample. Trizol reagent was used to extract total RNA from the PBMCs, yielding at least 5 micrograms per sample. Naive CD45RAhigh/CD27high T cell percentages were measured by flow cytometry on a PBMC aliquot from every donor. The CDR3, cysteine through phenylalanine, is 12 amino acids long. The read is trimmed to its CDR3 DNA, 36 bases read in frame from base 1. The germline ends are 7 bases apart after V is trimmed by 5 bases and J by 5 bases.

Libraries were prepared through 5' RACE. Sequencing instrument: Illumina HiSeq 2500. A second PCR of 7 to 11 cycles was performed with a sample-barcoded 5' primer and a J-beta primer mix. A unique molecular identifier was introduced onto each TCR beta cDNA molecule by a template-switch 5' adaptor carrying 12 random nucleotides. Each sample yielded at least 2.5 million CDR3-containing paired-end reads. The Mint cDNA synthesis kit, primed by a TRBC-specific oligonucleotide, was used to synthesize first-strand cDNA from all RNA. Following uracil-DNA glycosylase treatment, all cDNA underwent a first 18-cycle PCR with the universal primers M1SS and BC2_uni_R. In the authors' own workflow: For normalization, 1 million high-quality reads were randomly selected from each sample, with every read carrying a distinct molecular identifier. Instead of being binned into consensus sequences, reads that shared molecular identifiers were thrown out. MiTCR, run with a Q25 quality threshold and the strictest error-elimination algorithm, handled CDR3 identification, clonotype clustering and error correction. Lower-bound total TCR beta diversity was estimated with a nonparametric unseen species model using Euler transformation. Using fastp at Q25 and MiXCR, TCRdb reprocessed the public reads and kept productive beta chains. Rows are combined by CDR3 protein, so each entry shows the most common genes and DNA. For this entry, the V and J calls and clone size follow TCRdb and not the study's own pipeline. The sample table shows hundreds of thousands of distinct CDR3 sequences, and approximately 30% are seen once. 15% to 17% of the sample lies in the top ten.

The sample consisted of blood. The sequence came from a woman of 80 years or more in good health. Donor details come from another sample of the same person, matched by shared clones. Here the chain combines TRBV12-3 or TRBV12-4 and TRBJ2-1, with the D gene uncertain. CDR3 sequence: CASSPKHNEQFF. The nucleotides read TGTGCCAGCAGTCCAAAACACAATGAGCAGTTCTTC.